Listed below are T cell receptor beta chains from one sample, sequenced in a study of T cells in Graves' hyperthyroidism and ophthalmopathy. TCRdb used MiXCR to reprocess the multiplex PCR reads, holding one entry per CDR3 protein. The sample includes about 700,000 distinct CDR3 sequences, 14% of them seen just once. Sequenced input: blood. Source of these receptors: a woman younger than 35 with Graves' hyperthyroidism. Each CDR3 is given with its conserved first and last residue. The D gene is left open where the match is weak. Clone size, where shown, is once, few, many, or a class for clones that have expanded.

>TRBV10-2|TRBD2|.|TRBJ2-2
TGCGCCAGCAGTTTCGGGGGACTAGGCGGGGAGCTGTTTTTT
CASSFGGLGGELFF
>TRBV7-2|.|.|TRBJ2-7
TGTGCCAGCAGCCGTCCCGGGACCGCTACCTACGAGCAGTACTTC
CASSRPGTATYEQYF
>TRBV7-9|.|.|TRBJ1-6
TGTGCCAGCAGCTTAGTTGTGGGTTCAGTTTCACCCCTCCACTTT
CASSLVVGSVSPLHF
>TRBV27|.|many|TRBJ1-1
TGTGCCAGCAGCCTCTCCAGCTTGAACACTGAAGCTTTCTTT
CASSLSSLNTEAFF
>TRBV18|.|many|TRBJ1-4
TGTGCCAGCTCACCACCGATCGAGGAAAAACTGTTTTTT
CASSPPIEEKLFF
>TRBV2|.|many|TRBJ2-3
TGTGCCAGCAGTGAACGGAGGGAGAAGTGGCCAGATACGCAGTATTTT
CASSERREKWPDTQYF
>TRBV11-2|TRBD1|.|TRBJ1-2
TGTGCCAGCAGCTTATCAGGGGGCCCTCTCAATGGCTACACCTTC
CASSLSGGPLNGYTF
>TRBV27|.|few|TRBJ2-7
TGTGCCAGCAGTTTAGGGTTAGGGGGAGGGCCCCAGAACGAGCAGTACTTC
CASSLGLGGGPQNEQYF
>TRBV28|.|many|TRBJ2-3
TGTGCCAGCAGTTTAGGCTCGGCGGTCGGTACGCAGTATTTT
CASSLGSAVGTQYF
>TRBV28|TRBD1|few|TRBJ1-6
TGTGCCATCGGGGACAGGGCCGATTCACCCCTCCACTTT
CAIGDRADSPLHF
>TRBV13|.|many|TRBJ2-7
TGTGCCAGCAGCCAGGGACTTAACTACGAGCAGTACTTC
CASSQGLNYEQYF
>TRBV27|TRBD1|many|TRBJ1-2
TGTGCCAGCAGTTTGAGGACAGGGGGGAACTATGGCTACACCTTC
CASSLRTGGNYGYTF
>TRBV20-1|TRBD1|many|TRBJ2-7
TGCAGTGCTAGACATAACCAGGGGGCAGGTTACGAGCAGTACTTC
CSARHNQGAGYEQYF
>TRBV10-3|.|few|TRBJ1-2
TGTGCCACAGGAGGGGGATTGGATGGCTACACCTTC
CATGGGLDGYTF
>TRBV2|TRBD1|many|TRBJ2-1
TGTGCCAGCAGTTTTCGGACAGGGGGCAATGAGCAGTTCTTC
CASSFRTGGNEQFF
>TRBV15|TRBD2|.|TRBJ2-2
TGTGCCACCAGCCGGGAGGGGACCGTGAACACCGGGGAGCTGTTTTTT
CATSREGTVNTGELFF
>TRBV6-1|.|few|TRBJ2-7
TGTGCCAGCAGGGAAGCAGGGACTCCCCTTACCTACGAGCAGTACTTC
CASREAGTPLTYEQYF
>TRBV7-3|.|.|TRBJ1-5
TGTGCCAGCAGCTCGGACGCGAATCAGCCCCAGCATTTT
CASSSDANQPQHF
>TRBV3-1|.|many|TRBJ2-2
TGTGCCAGCAGCCAAGATGTGCGGACTCGAAACACCGGGGAGCTGTTTTTT
CASSQDVRTRNTGELFF
>TRBV6-2/TRBV6-3|.|many|TRBJ1-2
TGTGCCAGCAGTCCCGAGACAGCCCAATTAGCTAACTATGGCTACACCTTC
CASSPETAQLANYGYTF
>TRBV28|.|many|TRBJ2-3
TGTGCCAGCGGAACTCTTCTAGATACGCAGTATTTT
CASGTLLDTQYF
>TRBV29-1|.|few|TRBJ1-5
TGCAGCGTTGCTAGGGACAACAATCAGCCCCAGCATTTT
CSVARDNNQPQHF
>TRBV11-2|.|few|TRBJ2-6
TGTGCCAGCAGCTTAAGAGGAGCAGCCTCTGGGGCCAACGTCCTGACTTTC
CASSLRGAASGANVLTF
>TRBV7-9|TRBD2|many|TRBJ2-3
TGTGCCAGCAGCTCGCTACTAGCGGGGCTCACAGATACGCAGTATTTT
CASSSLLAGLTDTQYF
>TRBV2|.|many|TRBJ2-3
TGTGCCAGCAGGGGGGGACCAGATACGCAGTATTTT
CASRGGPDTQYF
>TRBV7-2|TRBD1|many|TRBJ1-5
TGTGCCAGCAGCTCCTGGACAGGGGACAATCAGCCCCAGCATTTT
CASSSWTGDNQPQHF
>TRBV30|TRBD1|.|TRBJ2-1
TGTGCCTGGAGGGGGACAGGGGGTACCTCGGATGAGCAGTTCTTC
CAWRGTGGTSDEQFF